The sequence of this TCR beta chain was determined in a study of cytomegalovirus exposure and HLA in healthy donors. Donors were ostensibly healthy at sampling, although undocumented immune exposures were probable. The PCR contained 60 Vbeta and 13 Jbeta primers. Profiled with immunoSEQ multiplex PCR; TCRdb holds only in-frame clones, not every one. The profile shows under 150,000 clones, around 77% of them singletons. This clone has just a few counts. The target antigen is unknown. The CDR3 totals 17 residues. Germline CDR1 is MGHRA and CDR2 is YSYEKL. V lost 2 bases and J lost 5; bases outside the gene matches: 11. Study conclusions and caveats: A later analysis associated 16,951 TCR beta sequences with HLA alleles at a 0.05 false discovery rate. The sole available immune exposure information was CMV serostatus.

The sample comprised PBMCs. The chain is built from TRBV4-1 and TRBJ1-5; 8 nucleotides line up with TRBD1. The clonotype was recovered from a woman aged 45-65 years in good health and CMV-seronegative. The chain's CDR3 is CASSQTGTGGDDQPQHF. In DNA form, the CDR3 reads TGCGCCAGCAGCCAAACAGGCACAGGGGGGGACGATCAGCCCCAGCATTTT.